The 27 T cell receptor beta chains below all came from one sample that was sequenced in a study of cytomegalovirus exposure and HLA in healthy donors. This PCR relied on a set of 60 Vbeta primers and 13 Jbeta primers. Generated by immunoSEQ multiplex PCR, the TCRdb table keeps only in-frame clones and is missing some. This sample has hundreds of thousands of clones; roughly 80% occur once, and the top ten carry about 3.1%. Sequencing input: PBMCs. These receptors all come from a man younger than 40 in good health and CMV-seronegative.

V is TRBV6-1 and J is TRBJ2-1, with D possibly TRBD2 on 6 matching bases. This CDR3 has 15 residues. The ends were cut back, 5 bases at V and 5 bases at J, with 16 bases in the middle. In germline, CDR1 is MNHNS, CDR2 SASEGT. DNA of the CDR3: TGTGCCAGCAGTTCCGCTGGGGGGTCGCACAATGAGCAGTTCTTC. Translation: CASSSAGGSHNEQFF.

The chain carries TRBV2 and TRBJ2-7; 9 bases map to TRBD1. The germline CDR1 and CDR2 sequences are SNHLY and FYNNEI. The CDR3 contains 14 residues. The J segment lost 5 bases and the V segment lost 7 bases, leaving 9 bases of the junction unmatched. In DNA, the CDR3 is TGTGCCAGCAAAGACCGGGACAGGGACGACGAGCAGTACTTC. This sequence encodes CASKDRDRDDEQYF.

This chain joins TRBV9 and TRBJ2-7, with 8 bases identical to TRBD2. With V trimmed by 4 bases and J by 5 bases, 11 bases remained unmatched. This CDR3 has 15 amino acids. Per the germline V gene, CDR1 is SGDLS and CDR2 is YYNGEE. Here the CDR3 reads CASSPAGGALNEQYF. The CDR3 DNA reads as TGTGCCAGCAGCCCGGCCGGGGGGGCGCTCAACGAGCAGTACTTC.

The chain is built from TRBV28 and TRBJ2-7, with 9 bases that match TRBD1. CDR1 is MDHEN, CDR2 SYDVKM, per germline. V lost 1 base, J lost 7 bases, and 5 bases stayed unmatched. The CDR3 spans 14 residues. The DNA for the CDR3 is TGTGCCAGCAGTTTATCGGGGACAGGGTTTGAGCAGTACTTC. Translated, it gives CASSLSGTGFEQYF.

The rearrangement uses TRBV7-3 and TRBJ1-1; D unclear. The CDR3 is 13 amino acids. The germline V and J ends were trimmed by 4 bases and 5 bases, with 11 bases remaining between them. Germline CDR1 reads SGHTA; CDR2 reads FQGTGA. CDR3 residues: CASSWAIGTEAFF. For the CDR3, the DNA is TGTGCCAGCAGCTGGGCGATAGGTACTGAAGCTTTCTTT.

The chain uses TRBV7-6 and TRBJ2-5, with 7 bases aligning to TRBD1. CDR1 and CDR2 from the germline V gene are SGHVS and FNYEAQ. The junction had 3 bases not matched to a gene; V was cut back by 5 bases and J by 3 bases. The length of the CDR3 is 13 residues. The CDR3 protein is CASSRDREETQYF. The CDR3 DNA follows: TGTGCCAGCAGCCGCGACAGGGAAGAGACCCAGTACTTC.

This clone was observed a handful of times. The chain links TRBV19 to TRBJ1-1, with 7 bases fitting TRBD1. The J segment lost 1 base and the V segment lost 8 bases, leaving 7 bases of the junction unmatched. The V gene's germline CDR1 is LNHDA and CDR2 SQIVND (reference sequence). CDR3 size: 14 residues. The CDR3 sequence: CASHKRQGNTEAFF. CDR3 DNA: TGTGCCAGTCATAAACGACAGGGGAACACTGAAGCTTTCTTT.

Of note for this clone: One end of the junction fails to match germline, which may point to a read error. In the same sample, other DNA sequences code for this CDR3. The rearrangement uses TRBV19 and TRBJ1-6; D is uncertain. The length of the CDR3 is 23 residues. Germline V gene sequence: CDR1 LNHDA, CDR2 SQIVND (reference sequence). In DNA, the CDR3 is TGTGCCAGTAGTATAGGGCATCCCGGCCAGGCATTCTCCTACAGCTCCTATAATTCCCCCCTCCACTTT. This translates into CASSIGHPGQAFSYSSYNSPLHF.

This chain connects TRBV7-8 to TRBJ2-5; 14 nucleotides line up with TRBD2. Germline lookup yields CDR1 SGHVS and CDR2 FQNEAQ. The CDR3 totals 14 residues. J lost 2 bases, V lost 8 bases, and 1 base had no gene match. As DNA, the CDR3 is TGTGCCAGCCGGACTAGCGGGGGGCAAGAGACCCAGTACTTC. This translates into CASRTSGGQETQYF.

The chain links TRBV18 to TRBJ2-5; the D is unclear. Germline CDR1 reads KGHSH; CDR2 reads LQKENI. The CDR3 sequence is 12 residues long. Trimming took 3 bases from V and 4 from J, leaving 6 bases between them. CDR3 sequence: CASSPLRETQYF. Written as DNA, the CDR3 is TGTGCCAGCTCACCCCTTAGAGAGACCCAGTACTTC.

This sequence joins TRBV9 and TRBJ1-5; possible D gene TRBD1, 6 bases. In germline, CDR1 is SGDLS, CDR2 YYNGEE. V lost 6 bases to trimming and J lost 6 bases, with 19 bases between them. This CDR3 is 15 amino acids long. The CDR3 spells CASNPTGLPGQPQHF. DNA for the CDR3: TGTGCCAGCAACCCGACAGGCCTGCCGGGTCAGCCCCAGCATTTT.

V is TRBV7-6 and J is TRBJ2-1; 7 bases map to TRBD1. CDR3 length: 14 amino acids. Germline trimming cut 3 bases from V and 7 bases from J; bases unmatched to any gene: 6. Germline-derived CDR1 and CDR2 are SGHVS and FNYEAQ. For the CDR3, the DNA is TGTGCCAGCAGCTTTCAAGACAGGGTGAATGAGCAGTTCTTC. It specifies CASSFQDRVNEQFF.

A remark on this clone: A read error may produce the germline difference seen at one junction end. CDR3 loop: CSSSSDINTEAFF. CDR3 sequence (DNA): TGTTCCAGCAGCTCTGACATAAACACTGAAGCTTTCTTT. V is TRBV7-9 and J is TRBJ1-1; D gene ambiguous. The CDR3 has 13 amino acids. CDR1 and CDR2 (germline): SEHNR, FQNEAQ (reference sequence).

The CDR3 sequence is CASSGQGADNEKLFF. As DNA, the CDR3 is TGTGCCAGCAGCGGGCAGGGGGCTGATAATGAAAAACTGTTTTTT. The V and J genes are TRBV9 and TRBJ1-4; TRBD1 matches 8 bases. Germline CDR1 is SGDLS and CDR2 is YYNGEE. The CDR3 length is 15 residues. The V gene end was trimmed by 3 bases and the J gene end by 4 bases; junction bases not matched to a gene: 5.

The chain combines TRBV25-1 with TRBJ1-1; 8 nucleotides align to TRBD1. The ends lost 2 bases at V and 3 bases at J; junction bases unmatched: 8. The CDR3 is 16 amino acids. The V gene's germline CDR1 is MGHDK and CDR2 SYGVNS. CDR3 amino acids: CASSETVGQGHTEAFF. The DNA for the CDR3 is TGTGCCAGCAGTGAAACCGTCGGACAGGGTCACACTGAAGCTTTCTTT.

Turning to this clone: Distinct nucleotide sequences in the sample also encode this CDR3. This chain connects TRBV7-2 to TRBJ2-5, with TRBD1 matching 7 bases. Unmatched junction bases numbered 0, after V lost 1 base and J lost 4 bases. The CDR3 spans 13 residues. Germline loops: CDR1 SGHTA, CDR2 FQGNSA. The CDR3 DNA sequence: TGTGCCAGCAGCTTAGACAGGGGAGAGACCCAGTACTTC. It codes for CASSLDRGETQYF.

The J gene is TRBJ2-3, the V gene TRBV5-5; 8 positions match TRBD2. CDR1 and CDR2 from the germline V gene are SGHKS and YYEKEE (reference sequence). The CDR3 runs to 13 residues. The junction had 4 bases not matched to a gene; V was cut back by 7 bases and J by 3 bases. Written as DNA, the CDR3 is TGTGCCAGCCGGGCGGGGGGTACAGATACGCAGTATTTT. As protein: CASRAGGTDTQYF.

V and J are TRBV10-3 and TRBJ2-1; 7 nucleotides line up with TRBD2. This CDR3 is 14 amino acids long. V was pared by 0 bases and J by 10 bases, with 6 bases of the junction left unmatched. Germline V gene lookup returns CDR1 ENHRY and CDR2 SYGVKD. CDR3 sequence reads: CAISESINGGEQFF. The CDR3 DNA reads TGTGCCATCAGTGAGTCGATAAACGGGGGGGAGCAGTTCTTC.

This chain joins TRBV25-1 and TRBJ1-3, with D maybe TRBD1 (5 bases). Germline CDR1 reads MGHDK; CDR2 reads SYGVNS. The germline V and J ends were trimmed by 11 bases and 4 bases, with 15 bases remaining between them. CDR3 length equals 13 residues. As DNA, the CDR3 is TGTGCCGCGGAGCGGGGCGGCGGAAACACCATATATTTT. Its protein product is CAAERGGGNTIYF. The whole variable domain, remainder taken from reference TRBV25-1 and TRBJ1-3, is EADIYQTPRYLVIGTGKKITLECSQTMGHDKMYWYQQDPGMELHLIHYSYGVNSTEKGDLSSESTVSRIRTEHFPLTLESARPSHTSQYLCAAERGGGNTIYFGEGSWLTVV.

V is TRBV7-8 and J is TRBJ1-4; D not certain. Germline CDR1 and CDR2: SGHVS and FQNEAQ. V was cut by 5 bases and J by 7 bases, with 14 bases left in between. This CDR3 has 14 amino acids. CDR3 sequence: CASSPTRVGEKLFF. CDR3 coding DNA: TGTGCCAGCAGCCCCACACGGGTTGGTGAAAAACTGTTTTTT.

This clone turned up a few times. The rearrangement links TRBV7-3 to TRBJ1-1; D ambiguous. V shed 5 bases and J shed 1 base, with 14 bases lying between them. CDR3 size: 15 residues. Per germline, CDR1 SGHTA and CDR2 FQGTGA. CDR3 residues: CASSLEGFSNTEAFF. The CDR3 DNA sequence: TGTGCCAGCAGCCTCGAGGGCTTCTCGAACACTGAAGCTTTCTTT.

The table lists this clone with a count of one. This chain links TRBV28 with TRBJ2-5; tentatively, D is TRBD2 (5 bases). Germline assignment: CDR1 MDHEN and CDR2 SYDVKM. The CDR3 consists of 15 residues. V gave up 5 bases and J gave up 2 bases, with 15 bases separating them. CDR3 sequence reads: CASSMRGRPQETQYF. The DNA of the CDR3 is TGTGCCAGCAGTATGCGCGGGCGACCGCAAGAGACCCAGTACTTC. Full variable domain (remainder filled in from reference TRBV28 and TRBJ2-5): DVKVTQSSRYLVKRTGEKVFLECVQDMDHENMFWYRQDPGLGLRLIYFSYDVKMKEKGDIPEGYSVSREKKERFSLILESASTNQTSMYLCASSMRGRPQETQYFGPGTRLLVL.

The chain couples TRBV19 to TRBJ1-5, with D tentatively TRBD1 (5 bases). V dropped 2 bases and J dropped 3 bases, with 11 bases sitting between them. CDR1 and CDR2 from the germline V gene are LNHDA and SQIVND (reference sequence). This CDR3 has 15 amino acids. The CDR3 bases are TGTGCCAGTAGTATAAAGGGGCCCCACAATCAGCCCCAGCATTTT. This codes for CASSIKGPHNQPQHF.

This chain connects TRBV11-2 to TRBJ2-7, with a possible D match to TRBD1 (5 bases). The CDR3 extends over 15 amino acids. CDR1 is SGHAT and CDR2 is FQNNGV in the germline V gene. Trimming took 5 bases from V and 0 from J, leaving 14 bases between them. Written as DNA, the CDR3 is TGTGCCAGCAGCCCAAGGGGTGAATCCTCCTACGAGCAGTACTTC. It codes for CASSPRGESSYEQYF.

The chain has TRBV28 and TRBJ2-1; tentative D call: TRBD1 (6 bases). The germline V gene has CDR1 MDHEN and CDR2 SYDVKM. Trimming took off 1 base at V and 8 bases at J, with 15 bases between the two ends. This CDR3 is built from 15 residues. CDR3 amino acids: CASSLSSNRDDEQFF. The CDR3 region has the DNA TGTGCCAGCAGTTTATCCTCTAACAGGGACGATGAGCAGTTCTTC.

This clone has just a few counts. J is TRBJ2-3 and V is TRBV6-4; TRBD2 matches at 10 bases. CDR3 size: 15 residues. V trimming: 5 bases; J trimming: 6 bases; junction bases outside the gene matches: 8. Germline-derived CDR1 and CDR2 are MRHNA and SNTAGT. The CDR3 loop is CASSQSSGGFDTQYF. The CDR3 region has the DNA TGTGCCAGCAGTCAGTCTAGCGGGGGTTTCGATACGCAGTATTTT.

The chain uses TRBV6-5 and TRBJ2-1; 13 nucleotides line up with TRBD2. CDR1 is MNHEY, CDR2 SVGAGI, per germline. With 2 bases clipped from V and 9 bases from J, the junction kept 7 bases outside the gene matches. This CDR3 spans 16 amino acids. The CDR3 loop reads CASSYQLAGGPSEQFF. DNA for the CDR3: TGTGCCAGCAGTTACCAACTAGCGGGGGGGCCAAGTGAGCAGTTCTTC.